Below are 30 T cell receptor beta chains sequenced from a single sample in a study of beta chain features in type 1 diabetes. Whole-study results and caveats: Shortening of TCRB CDR3s, moderate but significant, appeared in all four CD4+ subsets of Type 1 diabetes patients.

Antigen specificity for these receptors is unknown. All of the isolated RNA was reverse transcribed, so expressed TCRB transcripts were sequenced. Repertoires were generated with immunoSEQ multiplex PCR, while TCRdb's copy carries only in-frame clones and drops some. The sample lists fewer than 450,000 clones; about 14% were seen once. Input material: naive CD4+ T cells from blood. These TCRs come from a woman younger than 30 with type 1 diabetes.

This chain uses TRBV30 with TRBJ2-1; D unclear. Germline V CDR1 and CDR2: GTSNPN, SVGIG (reference sequence). The CDR3 covers 12 residues. Trimming cost V 2 bases and J 9 bases, with 11 bases left between them. The CDR3 DNA reads as TGTGCCTGGAGTCATCTCAGTGGTGAGCAGTTCTTC. Its protein is CAWSHLSGEQFF.

This clone occurred a few times. Additional DNA sequences in this sample encode the identical CDR3. The chain carries TRBV18 and TRBJ1-1, with TRBD1 as a possible D gene (6 bases). The germline CDR1 and CDR2 sequences are KGHSH and LQKENI. This CDR3 region has 14 residues. V was pared by 3 bases and J by 0 bases, with 8 bases between. The CDR3 here is CASSPGGLNTEAFF. The CDR3 DNA reads TGTGCCAGCTCACCTGGGGGCTTGAACACTGAAGCTTTCTTT. Based on the CDR3 plus reference TRBV18 and TRBJ1-1, the full variable domain is NAGVMQNPRHLVRRRGQEARLRCSPMKGHSHVYWYRQLPEEGLKFMVYLQKENIIDESGMPKERFSAEFPKEGPSILRIQQVVRGDSAAYFCASSPGGLNTEAFFGQGTRLTVV.

This clone turned up a few times. The chain carries TRBV28 and TRBJ2-1; 10 nucleotides line up with TRBD2. CDR1 is MDHEN and CDR2 is SYDVKM in the germline V gene. This CDR3 is 14 amino acids long. J lost 3 bases, V lost 6 bases, and 2 bases had no gene match. CDR3 in DNA: TGTGCCAGCAGAGTAGCGGGAGGCTACAATGAGCAGTTCTTC. Its protein product is CASRVAGGYNEQFF.

This chain uses TRBV11-2 with TRBJ1-2; tentative D call: TRBD1 (5 bases). CDR1 SGHAT and CDR2 FQNNGV come from the germline V gene. The CDR3 spans 13 residues. Trimming removed 0 bases at V and 7 bases at J, with 9 bases between. CDR3 in DNA: TGTGCCAGCAGCTTAGATCGAAGGGGTGGCTACACCTTC. This sequence encodes CASSLDRRGGYTF.

The chain is built from TRBV18 and TRBJ2-1; 12 bases map to TRBD2. CDR3 length: 15 residues. The ends lost 3 bases at V and 8 bases at J; junction bases unmatched: 5. Germline CDR1 reads KGHSH; CDR2 reads LQKENI. The chain's CDR3 is CASSPTSGSWDEQFF. In DNA, the CDR3 is TGTGCCAGCTCACCGACTAGCGGGAGCTGGGATGAGCAGTTCTTC.

This clone was observed a handful of times. CDR3 amino acids: CASSSGDRGNQPQHF. In nucleotides, the CDR3 is TGTGCCAGCAGCTCTGGGGACAGGGGCAATCAGCCCCAGCATTTT. The chain carries TRBV7-9 and TRBJ1-5; TRBD1 aligns across 9 bases. After removal of 4 bases from V and 2 bases from J, the junction contained 3 bases not matched to a gene. In germline, CDR1 is SEHNR, CDR2 FQNEAQ (reference sequence). This CDR3 comprises 15 residues.

This clone was detected ten times or more. This sequence joins TRBV29-1 and TRBJ2-5; tentative D call: TRBD1 (5 bases). Germline V lookup: CDR1 SQVTM, CDR2 ANQGSEA. The CDR3 spans 10 residues. Here the CDR3 DNA reads TGCACGATGGCAGGGGAGACCCAGTACTTC. Protein product: CTMAGETQYF.

Ten or more counts support this clone. This sequence joins TRBV28 and TRBJ2-7, with 7 positions matching TRBD2. This CDR3 is 12 amino acids long. J was trimmed by 6 bases and V by 5 bases; bases with no gene match: 4. Germline loops: CDR1 MDHEN, CDR2 SYDVKM. CDR3 residues: CASSLGTTEQYF. The CDR3 nucleotides read TGTGCCAGCAGTCTCGGGACTACCGAGCAGTACTTC.

This chain connects TRBV28 to TRBJ2-2, with TRBD2 matching 14 bases. Germline CDR1 and CDR2: MDHEN and SYDVKM. The CDR3 has 16 amino acids. Trimming at V came to 10 bases and at J to 5 bases, leaving 9 bases not matched to a gene. The CDR3 sequence is CAIPGLAGAATGELFF. The CDR3 bases are TGTGCCATACCGGGACTAGCGGGAGCGGCGACCGGGGAGCTGTTTTTT.

This clone was picked up a small number of times. The chain uses TRBV6-6 and TRBJ2-7, with TRBD2 matching over 7 bases. The CDR3 loop spans 13 amino acids. Germline values: CDR1 MNHNY, CDR2 SVGAGI (reference sequence). V was clipped by 8 bases and J by 6 bases; unmatched bases: 10. CDR3 in DNA: TGTGCCAGCCGGGGGGTGTTGGTTAGCGAGCAGTACGTC. Translating gives CASRGVLVSEQYV.

The rearrangement links TRBV7-9 to TRBJ2-1; 7 nucleotides line up with TRBD1. With 0 bases clipped from V and 3 bases from J, the junction kept 2 bases outside the gene matches. Germline V CDR1 and CDR2: SEHNR, FQNEAQ (reference sequence). The CDR3 length is 15 residues. The CDR3 loop is CASSLATGNYNEQFF. The CDR3, as DNA: TGTGCCAGCAGCTTAGCGACAGGGAACTACAATGAGCAGTTCTTC.

This chain uses TRBV6-5 with TRBJ2-7; 9 nucleotides line up with TRBD1. Germline assignment: CDR1 MNHEY and CDR2 SVGAGI. The CDR3 contains 15 residues. The trim removed 5 bases at V and 5 bases at J, leaving 10 bases unmatched. The CDR3 coding sequence is TGTGCCAGCAGTCGAAGGACAGGGGTGCGGAACGAGCAGTACTTC. Its protein is CASSRRTGVRNEQYF.

This clone was seen more than once but under ten times. The chain is built from TRBV18 and TRBJ1-5; TRBD1 is a possible D gene (6 bases). The germline V gene encodes CDR1 KGHSH and CDR2 LQKENI. CDR3 length: 16 residues. V lost 2 bases to trimming and J lost 9 bases, with 20 bases between them. CDR3 in amino acids: CASSPSERGAWLPQHF. The CDR3 DNA is TGTGCCAGCTCACCATCAGAGCGGGGGGCCTGGTTGCCCCAGCATTTT.

This clone was counted only a few times. This chain joins TRBV10-3 and TRBJ1-4; no reliable D call. Trimming took 2 bases from V and 1 from J, leaving 5 bases between them. CDR3 length: 14 residues. Germline lookup yields CDR1 ENHRY and CDR2 SYGVKD. The DNA for the CDR3 is TGTGCCATCAGTGAGCGGGAAACTAATGAAAAACTGTTTTTT. Its protein product is CAISERETNEKLFF.

This chain connects TRBV19 to TRBJ1-5, with 8 bases aligning to TRBD1. The junction had 6 bases not matched to a gene; V was cut back by 3 bases and J by 2 bases. Germline V gene lookup returns CDR1 LNHDA and CDR2 SQIVND (reference sequence). The CDR3 has 16 residues. The CDR3 loop is CASSMFAGGGNQPQHF. The CDR3 DNA sequence: TGTGCCAGTAGTATGTTTGCAGGGGGCGGCAATCAGCCCCAGCATTTT.

The chain uses TRBV11-2 and TRBJ2-5; no definite D call. Trimming removed 3 bases at V and 5 bases at J, with 10 bases between. Germline values: CDR1 SGHAT, CDR2 FQNNGV. The CDR3 spans 13 residues. The CDR3 nucleotides are TGTGCCAGCAGCTTTGAGAGGTCGGAGACCCAGTACTTC. It translates to CASSFERSETQYF.

The rearrangement links TRBV5-1 to TRBJ2-7, with 13 bases lining up with TRBD2. The CDR3 length is 17 residues. Per germline, CDR1 SGHRS and CDR2 YFSETQ. The trim removed 3 bases at V and 1 base at J, leaving 7 bases unmatched. CDR3 residues: CASSSGLAGVRSYEQYF. CDR3 in DNA: TGCGCCAGCAGCTCCGGACTAGCGGGAGTAAGGTCCTACGAGCAGTACTTC.

This clone has more than one count but fewer than ten. The V call is TRBV30, the J call TRBJ1-1; TRBD1 is a possible D gene (5 bases). The ends were cut back, 1 base at V and 6 bases at J, with 12 bases in the middle. Germline V gene lookup returns CDR1 GTSNPN and CDR2 SVGIG (reference sequence). The CDR3 totals 13 residues. The CDR3 here is CAWSENGGAEAFF. CDR3 sequence (DNA): TGTGCCTGGAGTGAGAACGGGGGTGCTGAAGCTTTCTTT.

A few counts support this clone. V and J are TRBV18 and TRBJ2-1; tentatively, D is TRBD2 (5 bases). V lost 0 bases, J lost 7 bases, and 7 bases lay in between. Germline CDR1 KGHSH, CDR2 LQKENI. The CDR3 sequence is 13 residues long. This CDR3 is CASSPPTSNEQFF. For the CDR3, the DNA is TGTGCCAGCTCACCACCAACTAGTAATGAGCAGTTCTTC.

V usage is TRBV6-1 and J usage is TRBJ2-3; D uncertain. V lost 4 bases and J 2 bases, leaving 10 bases between the germline ends. CDR3 length equals 14 residues. Per germline, CDR1 MNHNS and CDR2 SASEGT. The CDR3 loop is CASSAGSNTDTQYF. The DNA for the CDR3 is TGTGCCAGCAGTGCGGGTAGCAACACAGATACGCAGTATTTT.

This sequence joins TRBV7-9 and TRBJ2-7, with D possibly being TRBD2 (6 bases). Germline V gene sequence: CDR1 SEHNR, CDR2 FQNEAQ (reference sequence). CDR3 length: 14 amino acids. V lost 5 bases to trimming and J lost 2 bases, with 13 bases between them. The CDR3 is CASSTPGGPYEQYF. DNA of the CDR3: TGTGCCAGCAGCACCCCAGGAGGGCCCTACGAGCAGTACTTC.

The rearrangement links TRBV11-2 to TRBJ2-5, with D tentatively TRBD2 (6 bases). V was shortened by 2 bases and J by 5 bases, with 15 bases between the two germline ends. The CDR3 sequence is 15 residues long. Germline V lookup: CDR1 SGHAT, CDR2 FQNNGV. CDR3 coding DNA: TGTGCCAGCAGCTTACTACCGGGAGAGTGGGAGACCCAGTACTTC. Protein sequence: CASSLLPGEWETQYF. The entire variable domain, with the rest obtained from reference TRBV11-2 and TRBJ2-5, is as follows: EAGVAQSPRYKIIEKRQSVAFWCNPISGHATLYWYQQILGQGPKLLIQFQNNGVVDDSQLPKDRFSAERLKGVDSTLKIQPAKLEDSAVYLCASSLLPGEWETQYFGPGTRLLVL.

The rearrangement joins TRBV30 to TRBJ1-1; no definite D call. The CDR3 covers 13 residues. V was cut by 0 bases and J by 5 bases, with 10 bases left in between. Germline CDR1 GTSNPN, CDR2 SVGIG (reference sequence). For the CDR3, the DNA is TGTGCCTGGAGTGTCGAGGGCCGAACTGAAGCTTTCTTT. This encodes CAWSVEGRTEAFF.

This chain links TRBV11-1 with TRBJ2-1; weak D call: TRBD2 (6 bases). Trimming took 1 base from V and 2 from J, leaving 9 bases between them. Germline assignment: CDR1 SGHAT and CDR2 FQDESV (reference sequence). The CDR3 runs 15 residues. CDR3 sequence: CASSLGSGAYNEQFF. The CDR3 DNA reads as TGTGCCAGCAGCTTAGGTAGCGGTGCCTACAATGAGCAGTTCTTC.

This clone was seen more than once but under ten times. The rearrangement links TRBV29-1 to TRBJ2-1; 8 positions agree with TRBD2. Per germline, CDR1 SQVTM and CDR2 ANQGSEA. The junction had 8 bases not matched to a gene; V was cut back by 7 bases and J by 6 bases. The length of the CDR3 is 13 residues. The DNA for the CDR3 is TGCAGCGCCGGGACTAGTTCATCCAATGAGCAGTTCTTC. Protein product: CSAGTSSSNEQFF.

The chain carries TRBV29-1 and TRBJ2-5; 7 nucleotides agree with TRBD1. The DNA end lines up better with TRBJ2-7; the J call may be wrong. The germline V gene has CDR1 SQVTM and CDR2 ANQGSEA. This CDR3 comprises 12 residues. CDR3 in DNA: TGCAGCGTAAGGGACAGTCCCTACGAGCAGTACTTC. Translation: CSVRDSPYEQYF.

This clone was counted only a few times. The chain employs TRBV5-6 and TRBJ2-1; D not resolved. V lost 2 bases, J lost 7 bases, and 10 bases lay in between. Germline V gives CDR1 SGHDT, CDR2 YYEEEE. The CDR3 consists of 13 residues. CDR3 loop: CASSFGSANEQFF. CDR3 DNA sequence: TGTGCCAGCAGCTTCGGCAGCGCTAATGAGCAGTTCTTC. The full variable domain, completed using reference TRBV5-6 and TRBJ2-1, is DAGVTQSPTHLIKTRGQQVTLRCSPKSGHDTVSWYQQALGQGPQFIFQYYEEEERQRGNFPDRFSGHQFPNYSSELNVNALLLGDSALYLCASSFGSANEQFFGPGTRLTVL.

The chain links TRBV7-2 to TRBJ2-5; no clear D gene. V was clipped by 5 bases and J by 5 bases, with 12 bases between them. CDR3 length equals 13 residues. In germline, CDR1 is SGHTA, CDR2 FQGNSA. The CDR3: CASSPQFRETQYF. DNA for the CDR3: TGTGCCAGCAGCCCTCAATTCCGGGAGACCCAGTACTTC.

The chain combines TRBV4-1 with TRBJ1-2; possible D gene TRBD1, 5 bases. Deletions cut 5 bases from V and 0 bases from J, with 19 bases between. Germline CDR1 and CDR2: MGHRA and YSYEKL. The CDR3 totals 17 residues. CDR3 amino acids: CASSSFAGTDSNYGYTF. Here the CDR3 DNA reads TGCGCCAGCAGCTCCTTCGCTGGGACTGATTCTAACTATGGCTACACCTTC.

This clone has a handful of counts. The chain combines TRBV11-2 with TRBJ1-1; D may be TRBD1 (6 bases). V lost 7 bases and J 2 bases, leaving 17 bases between the germline ends. The length of the CDR3 is 15 residues. The germline V gene has CDR1 SGHAT and CDR2 FQNNGV. The CDR3 reads CASTKRGSRNTEAFF. The CDR3 bases are TGTGCCAGCACCAAGAGGGGGTCTCGAAACACTGAAGCTTTCTTT.